The clone carrying this TCR beta chain was seen a few times. Its antigen is still unknown. This specimen comes from a study of identical twins' blood T cells. Overall study results and limits: Shared environment remains a possible cause of twin similarity. Shared CDR3 clonotype counts between two donors mainly tracked the product of their cloneset sizes, twins included.

The V end lost 3 bases, the J end lost 1 base, and 9 bases lay between the germline ends. Germline V CDR1 and CDR2: ENHRY, SYGVKD. The CDR3 spans 14 residues. TCRdb reprocessed the 5' RACE reads via MiXCR and lists one record per CDR3 protein. The data show 300,000 to 450,000 distinct CDR3 sequences, 28% seen once. The chain uses TRBV10-3 and TRBJ1-1; D perhaps matches TRBD1 (5 bases). Sequencing was carried out using PBMCs. This receptor was obtained from a woman between 18 and 55 years old in good health. CDR3 nucleotide sequence: TGTGCCATCAGTGACCCAAGGGGGAACACTGAAGCTTTCTTT. Residues: CAISDPRGNTEAFF.